The sequence of this T cell receptor (beta chain) was determined in a study of T-cell reconstitution after alpha-beta-depleted transplantation in children. This clonotype has a count of ten or more. Per the germline V gene, CDR1 is SGHRS and CDR2 is YFSETQ. The CDR3 runs to 13 residues. With 4 bases removed from V and 6 bases from J, the gap between germline ends came to 11 bases. Using unique molecular identifiers, the investigators prepared the TCRbeta library. From the PCR reads, TCRdb called clonotypes with MiXCR, one entry per CDR3 protein. The table shows about 280,000 distinct CDR3 sequences, with 9.5% to 13% occurring only once.

The chain links TRBV5-1 to TRBJ2-1; D remains ambiguous. The sequence was obtained from a male patient between 2 and 10 years old who had a stem cell transplant for chronic granulomatous disease, so the T cells may come from the graft donor. The specimen was peripheral blood, collected 180 days after TCRalphabeta/CD19-depleted stem cell transplant. CDR3 nucleotide sequence: TGCGCCAGCAGCGCACTCGGCACCAATGAGCAGTTCTTC. This sequence encodes CASSALGTNEQFF. Filled out from reference TRBV5-1 and TRBJ2-1, the complete variable domain reads KAGVTQTPRYLIKTRGQQVTLSCSPISGHRSVSWYQQTPGQGLQFLFEYFSETQRNKGNFPGRFSGRQFSNSRSEMNVSTLELGDSALYLCASSALGTNEQFFGPGTRLTVL.